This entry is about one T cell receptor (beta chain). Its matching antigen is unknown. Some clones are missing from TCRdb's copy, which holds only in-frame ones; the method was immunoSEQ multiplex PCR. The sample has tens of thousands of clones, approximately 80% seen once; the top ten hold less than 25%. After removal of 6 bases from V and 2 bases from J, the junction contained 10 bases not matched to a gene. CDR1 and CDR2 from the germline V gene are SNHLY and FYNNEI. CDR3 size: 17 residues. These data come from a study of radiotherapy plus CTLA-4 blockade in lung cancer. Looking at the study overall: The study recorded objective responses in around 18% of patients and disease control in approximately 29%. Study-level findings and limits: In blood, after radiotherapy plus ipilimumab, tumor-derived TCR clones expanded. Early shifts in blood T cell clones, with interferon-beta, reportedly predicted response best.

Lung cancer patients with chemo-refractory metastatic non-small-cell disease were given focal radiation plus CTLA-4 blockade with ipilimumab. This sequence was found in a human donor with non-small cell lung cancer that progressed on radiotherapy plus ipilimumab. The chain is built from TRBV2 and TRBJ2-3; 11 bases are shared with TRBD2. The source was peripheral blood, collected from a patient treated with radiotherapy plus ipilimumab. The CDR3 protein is CASRLAGGPLPTDTQYF. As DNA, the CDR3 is TGTGCCAGCAGGCTAGCGGGGGGCCCCCTCCCCACAGATACGCAGTATTTT.